This TCR beta chain was documented in a study of blood T cell repertoires in COVID-19. Some clones are missing from TCRdb's copy, which holds only in-frame ones; the method was immunoSEQ multiplex PCR. The repertoire holds about 200,000 clones, 70% to 90% seen once, with around 8.4% in the top ten. Before being deemed recovered, Cohort 3 donors had two negative PCRs, clearance, or symptom resolution. J was trimmed by 6 bases and V by 0 bases; bases with no gene match: 5. Germline V gene data show CDR1 as SGDLS and CDR2 as YYNGEE. The CDR3 consists of 14 residues. The sequenced material came from PBMCs or T cells enriched from blood (not recorded which). The chain joins TRBV9 to TRBJ1-1; 7 bases match TRBD1. This TCR was recovered from a woman aged 18-35 years who had recovered from COVID-19. The CDR3 DNA sequence: TGTGCCAGCAGCGTAGGCGACAGGGTAGCTGAAGCTTTCTTT. Protein product: CASSVGDRVAEAFF.